This T cell receptor (beta chain) was recovered during a study of CD8 T cells in ankylosing spondylitis. Study-level results: Made up of fewer than ten highly homologous variants, a TCR beta motif appeared characteristic of ankylosing spondylitis blood.

In TCRdb, the 5' RACE reads were re-called with MiXCR into one record per CDR3 protein. The table has roughly 700,000 distinct CDR3 sequences, 15% to 20% seen once. Trimming stripped 4 bases from V and 13 bases from J, with 25 bases between. The CDR3 has 15 amino acids. Germline V gene sequence: CDR1 LGHDT, CDR2 YNNKEL (reference sequence). This clonotype was counted only a few times. Its target is not known. The sample taken for sequencing was blood, either unsorted or a sorted T cell fraction (not recorded which). This receptor was obtained from a male donor with ankylosing spondylitis. The V gene is TRBV3-1, the J gene TRBJ1-2; D is possibly TRBD1 (5 bases). The CDR3 DNA sequence: TGTGCCAGCAGCCGCCAAGGGCCGGGGACGGACGTATCCACCTTC. It codes for CASSRQGPGTDVSTF.